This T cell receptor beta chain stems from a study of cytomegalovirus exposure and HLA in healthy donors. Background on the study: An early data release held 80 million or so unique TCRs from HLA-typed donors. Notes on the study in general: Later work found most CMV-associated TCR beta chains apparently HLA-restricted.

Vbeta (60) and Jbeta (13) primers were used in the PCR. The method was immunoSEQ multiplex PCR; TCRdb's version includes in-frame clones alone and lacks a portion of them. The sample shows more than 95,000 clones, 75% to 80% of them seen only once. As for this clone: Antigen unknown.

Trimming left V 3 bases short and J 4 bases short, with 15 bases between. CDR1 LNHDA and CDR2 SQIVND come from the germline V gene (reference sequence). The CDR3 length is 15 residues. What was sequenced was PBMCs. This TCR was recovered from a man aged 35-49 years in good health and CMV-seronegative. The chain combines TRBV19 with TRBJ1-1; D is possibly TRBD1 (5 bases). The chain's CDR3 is CASSIWPPGATEAFF. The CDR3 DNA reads TGTGCCAGTAGTATTTGGCCTCCTGGGGCCACTGAAGCTTTCTTT.